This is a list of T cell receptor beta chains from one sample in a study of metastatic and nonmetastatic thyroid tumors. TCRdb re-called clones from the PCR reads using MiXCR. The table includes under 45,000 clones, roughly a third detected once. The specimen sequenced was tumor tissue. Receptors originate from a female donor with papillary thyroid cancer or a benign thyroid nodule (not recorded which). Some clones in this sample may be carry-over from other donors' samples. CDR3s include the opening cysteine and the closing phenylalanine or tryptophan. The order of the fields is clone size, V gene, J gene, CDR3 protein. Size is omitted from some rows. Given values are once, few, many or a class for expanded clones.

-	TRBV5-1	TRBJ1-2	CASSLASRGQGYGYTF
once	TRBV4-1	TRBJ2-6	CASSQEEQGSGANVLTF
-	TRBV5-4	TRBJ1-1	CASSLKRRLDRGERATGAFF
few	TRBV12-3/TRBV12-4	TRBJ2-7	CASSSPGLLAGEQYF
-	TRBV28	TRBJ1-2	CASSTHREVDYGYTF
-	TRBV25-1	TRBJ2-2	CASSEGDRDTGELFF
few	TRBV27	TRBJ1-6	CASSISTGGFSPLHF
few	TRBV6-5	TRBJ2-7	CASSYSYGVVGYEQYF
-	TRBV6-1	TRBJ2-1	CASSARLLAGGDNEQFF
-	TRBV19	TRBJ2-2	CASSRTSGGYTGELFF
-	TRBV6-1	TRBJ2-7	CASRTGTGAREQYF
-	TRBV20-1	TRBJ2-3	CSAGGSRRGGTDTQYF
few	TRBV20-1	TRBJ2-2	CSAPGTGGRTGELFF
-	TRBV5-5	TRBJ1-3	CASSWEWGNTIYF
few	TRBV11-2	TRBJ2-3	CASSLDGGTTDTQYF
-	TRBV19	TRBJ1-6	CASTNRQAFNSPLHF
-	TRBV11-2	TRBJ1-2	CASSSLHGNYGSIYGYTF
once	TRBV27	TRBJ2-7	CASSLGIGSLIREQYF
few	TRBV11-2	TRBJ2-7	CASSLERRAGVYEQYF
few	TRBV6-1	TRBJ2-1	CASRALAGASHNEQFF
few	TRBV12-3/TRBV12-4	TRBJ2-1	CASSSNLGYGNEQFF
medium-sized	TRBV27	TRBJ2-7	CASSPRGAYEQYF
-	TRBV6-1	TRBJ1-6	CASRTGSAVSYNSPLHF
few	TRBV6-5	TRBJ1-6	CASSYREANSPLHF
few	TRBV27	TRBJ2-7	CASQLDSASGTYEQYF
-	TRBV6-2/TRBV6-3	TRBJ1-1	CASSSISGLLSEAFF
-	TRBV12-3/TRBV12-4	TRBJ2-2	CASRQGARTGELFF
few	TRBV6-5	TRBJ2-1	CASSYKGQEGNEQFF
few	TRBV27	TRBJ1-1	CASHSPDGAGTEAFF
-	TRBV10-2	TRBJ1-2	CASSVGEGRGYTF
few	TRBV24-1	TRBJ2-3	CATAGSGDTQYF
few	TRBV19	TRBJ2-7	CASSIGTSLNEQYF
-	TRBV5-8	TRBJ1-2	CASKSGGSHGYTF
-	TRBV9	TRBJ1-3	CASSSKRQGESGNTIYF
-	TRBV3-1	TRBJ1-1	CASSQGRRVGNTEAFF
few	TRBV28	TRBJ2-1	CASSFGGQGRNEQFF
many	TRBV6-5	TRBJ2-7	CASSYSLYYEQYF
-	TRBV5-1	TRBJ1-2	CASRSGTGSGYTF
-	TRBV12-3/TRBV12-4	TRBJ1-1	CASSRTGAGTEAFF
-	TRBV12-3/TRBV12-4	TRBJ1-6	CASSSGGNNSPLHF
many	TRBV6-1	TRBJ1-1	CASRKQGYGEAFF
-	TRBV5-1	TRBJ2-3	CASSLAGASTDTQYF
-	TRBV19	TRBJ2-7	CASSRDTTGYEQYF
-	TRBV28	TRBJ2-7	CASSLWSGTYEQYF
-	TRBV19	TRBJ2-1	CASCSGRDYNEQFF
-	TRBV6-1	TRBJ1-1	CASSRDRGLNTEAFF
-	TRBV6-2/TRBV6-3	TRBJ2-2	CASSVGVRNTGELFF
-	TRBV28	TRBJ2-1	CASSWEGVSYNEQFF
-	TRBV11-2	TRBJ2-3	CASSLGLGGAGDTQYF
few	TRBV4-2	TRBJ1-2	CASSQETGYNGGYTF